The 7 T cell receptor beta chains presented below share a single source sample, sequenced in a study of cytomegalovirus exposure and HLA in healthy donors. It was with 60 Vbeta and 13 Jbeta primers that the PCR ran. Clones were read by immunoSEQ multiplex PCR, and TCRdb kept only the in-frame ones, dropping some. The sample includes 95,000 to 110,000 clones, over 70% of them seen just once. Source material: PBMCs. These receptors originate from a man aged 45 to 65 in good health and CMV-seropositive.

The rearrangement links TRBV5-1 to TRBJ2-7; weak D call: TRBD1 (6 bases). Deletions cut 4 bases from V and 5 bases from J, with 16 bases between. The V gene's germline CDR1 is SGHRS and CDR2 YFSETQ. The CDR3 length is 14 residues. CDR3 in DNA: TGCGCCAGCAGCGGGCCTACAGGGAACCACGAGCAGTACTTC. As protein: CASSGPTGNHEQYF. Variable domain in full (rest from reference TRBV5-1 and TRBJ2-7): KAGVTQTPRYLIKTRGQQVTLSCSPISGHRSVSWYQQTPGQGLQFLFEYFSETQRNKGNFPGRFSGRQFSNSRSEMNVSTLELGDSALYLCASSGPTGNHEQYFGPGTRLTVT.

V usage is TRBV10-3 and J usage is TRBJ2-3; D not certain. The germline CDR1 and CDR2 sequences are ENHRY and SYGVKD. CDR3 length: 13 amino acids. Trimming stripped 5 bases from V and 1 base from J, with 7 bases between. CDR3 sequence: CAISLGGTDTQYF. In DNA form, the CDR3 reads TGTGCCATCAGTCTAGGAGGCACAGATACGCAGTATTTT.

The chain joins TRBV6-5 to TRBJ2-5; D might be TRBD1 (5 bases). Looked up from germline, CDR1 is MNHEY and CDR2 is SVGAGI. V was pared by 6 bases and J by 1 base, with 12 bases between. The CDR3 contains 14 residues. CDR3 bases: TGTGCCAGCAGGAGACTCGACAGCCAAGAGACCCAGTACTTC. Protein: CASRRLDSQETQYF.

CDR3 in DNA: TGTGCCAGCAGCAGCGGGACAGGGGGAACAGATACGCAGTATTTT. The encoded protein is CASSSGTGGTDTQYF. The chain couples TRBV7-8 to TRBJ2-3; the match to TRBD1 covers 11 bases. The ends lost 5 bases at V and 3 bases at J; junction bases unmatched: 4. Germline V gene lookup returns CDR1 SGHVS and CDR2 FQNEAQ. The length of the CDR3 is 15 residues.

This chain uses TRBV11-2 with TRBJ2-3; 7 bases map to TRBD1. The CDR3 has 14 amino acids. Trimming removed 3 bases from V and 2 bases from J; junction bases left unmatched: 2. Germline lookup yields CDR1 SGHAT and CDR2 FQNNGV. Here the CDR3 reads CASSLTGNTDTQYF. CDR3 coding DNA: TGTGCCAGCAGCTTGACAGGGAACACAGATACGCAGTATTTT.

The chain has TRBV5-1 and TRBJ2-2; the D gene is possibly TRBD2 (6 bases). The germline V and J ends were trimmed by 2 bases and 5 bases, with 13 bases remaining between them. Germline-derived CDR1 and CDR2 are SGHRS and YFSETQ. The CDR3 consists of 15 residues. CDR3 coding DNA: TGCGCCAGCAGCTTAGAAGGGGCGGGGACCGGGGAGCTGTTTTTT. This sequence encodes CASSLEGAGTGELFF.

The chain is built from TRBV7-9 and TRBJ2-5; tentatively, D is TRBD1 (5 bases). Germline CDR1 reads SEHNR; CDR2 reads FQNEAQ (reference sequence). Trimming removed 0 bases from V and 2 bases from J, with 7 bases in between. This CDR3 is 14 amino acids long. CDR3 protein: CASSLANRQETQYF. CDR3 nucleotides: TGTGCCAGCAGCTTAGCGAACAGGCAAGAGACCCAGTACTTC.